This T cell receptor beta chain originates from a study of blood T cell repertoires in COVID-19 (dated by TCRdb to 2018 to 2021). Describing the broader study: Collaborator samples came from the United States, Italy and Spain and covered acute and convalescent phases of COVID-19. A freely available public database, intended as a resource for researchers studying the immune response to SARS-CoV-2, is where the repertoires were released. The samples were drawn from two sources: the first 160 participants of the ongoing ImmuneRACE study, and some 1,300 subjects contributed by 6 global collaborators. Subjects who had been exposed to COVID-19, were actively infected with it, or had recovered from it provided the deeply sampled blood TCRbeta repertoires that made up the dataset. The sample metadata nearly always contained a de-identified subject ID, COVID-19 status, age in years and sex. The prospective study material was composed of cDNA or gDNA derived from T cells, B-cell-depleted T cells, or PBMCs. Where available, HLA class I and class II types were obtained from metadata supplied by the sample provider rather than from assay-based typing. The investigation overall reported the following: Clinical and demographic metadata were provided uncurated, with the amount varying by source and participant.

Enrolling through a virtual design, the prospective study's participants ranged in age from roughly 18 to 89 years and lived across roughly 23 United States geographic areas. To assign participants to cohorts, the prospective study relied on clinical history that participants themselves reported in a screening survey and a study questionnaire. Exposed participants were defined as having been in contact with someone with a PCR-confirmed or clinician-diagnosed COVID-19 case within 2 weeks of study entry. In the prospective study, whole blood, serum and a nasopharyngeal or oropharyngeal swab were collected from each participant by mobile phlebotomists. Additional blood draws and questionnaires over an approximately 2-month period could optionally be provided by prospective study participants. Before DNA extraction, blood samples from the prospective study were shipped at room temperature or frozen.

TCRbeta CDR3 regions were amplified from genomic DNA using the immunoSEQ Assay, a bias-controlled multiplex PCR. Under the source paper's analysis protocol: The number of nucleated cells in each sample was estimated by amplification of reference gene primers within the assay. To quantify the absolute abundance of each unique TCRbeta CDR3 rearrangement, sequence reads were collapsed and filtered. For each sample, productive Simpson clonality was calculated as the square root of Simpson's diversity index across productive rearrangements. TCRdb took over this immuneACCESS table, retaining in-frame rearrangements with V and J assigned. Such tables are incomplete; in checked studies, under half of the missing clones stem from an unresolved V gene, and the remainder is unexplained. V and J calls and clone size come straight from that table; D and trimming were deduced from the DNA. Within this sample are around 320,000 clones, with approximately 89% of them counted one time only. Of the sample, 2.5% to 3% is held by the ten largest clones.

On this clone itself: Its antigen remains unidentified. No base quality information exists; no much larger clone differs at one position.

The cysteine opens and the phenylalanine closes a CDR3 of 12 amino acids. Solely the CDR3 DNA is kept, with 36 bases framed from the first base. Looking up the germline V gene (reference sequence) yields CDR1 DFQATT and CDR2 SNEGSKA. V and J are truncated by 3 bases and 3 bases respectively, leaving an intervening sequence of 6 bases. Sequencing was done on a sample of PBMCs or T cells enriched from blood (not recorded which). Rearrangement joined TRBV20-1 to TRBJ2-1, with no confidently assigned D gene. This sequence was found in a woman in her forties or fifties who had been exposed to COVID-19. The nucleotides are TGCAGTGCTAGTACAGACTACAATGAGCAGTTCTTC. Its coded protein is CSASTDYNEQFF.